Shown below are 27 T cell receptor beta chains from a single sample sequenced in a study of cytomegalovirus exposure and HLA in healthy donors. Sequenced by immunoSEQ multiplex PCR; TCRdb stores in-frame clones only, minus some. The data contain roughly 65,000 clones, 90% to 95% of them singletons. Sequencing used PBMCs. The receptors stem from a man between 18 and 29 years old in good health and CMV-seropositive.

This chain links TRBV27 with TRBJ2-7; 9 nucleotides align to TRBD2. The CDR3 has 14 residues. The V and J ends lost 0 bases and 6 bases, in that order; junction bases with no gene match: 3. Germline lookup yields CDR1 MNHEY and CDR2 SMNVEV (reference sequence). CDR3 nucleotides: TGTGCCAGCAGTTTATCGAATAGCGGGAGCGAGCAGTACTTC. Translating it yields CASSLSNSGSEQYF.

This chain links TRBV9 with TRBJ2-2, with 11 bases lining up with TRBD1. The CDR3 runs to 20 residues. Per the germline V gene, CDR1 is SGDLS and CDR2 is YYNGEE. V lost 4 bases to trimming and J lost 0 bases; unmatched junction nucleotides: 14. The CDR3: CASSSTGTGGIGANTGELFF. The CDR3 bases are TGTGCCAGCAGCTCGACAGGGACAGGGGGGATTGGCGCGAACACCGGGGAGCTGTTTTTT.

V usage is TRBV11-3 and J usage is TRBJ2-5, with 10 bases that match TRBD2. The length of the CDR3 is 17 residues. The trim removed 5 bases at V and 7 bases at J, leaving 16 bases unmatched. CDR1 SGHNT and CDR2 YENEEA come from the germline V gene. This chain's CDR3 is CASSQEDLAGAGGTQYF. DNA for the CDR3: TGTGCCAGCAGCCAAGAGGATCTAGCGGGGGCCGGTGGGACCCAGTACTTC.

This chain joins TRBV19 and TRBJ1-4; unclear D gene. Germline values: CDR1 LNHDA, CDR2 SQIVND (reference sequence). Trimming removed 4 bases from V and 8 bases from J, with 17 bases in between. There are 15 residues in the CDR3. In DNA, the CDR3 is TGTGCCAGTAGTACCAGAGATTGGGAGAAGGAAAAACTGTTTTTT. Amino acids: CASSTRDWEKEKLFF.

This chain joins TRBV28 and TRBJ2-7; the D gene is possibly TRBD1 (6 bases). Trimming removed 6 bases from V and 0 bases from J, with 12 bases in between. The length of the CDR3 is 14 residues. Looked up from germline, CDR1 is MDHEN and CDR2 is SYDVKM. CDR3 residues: CASRVQGFSYEQYF. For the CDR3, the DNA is TGTGCCAGCAGGGTCCAGGGGTTCTCCTACGAGCAGTACTTC.

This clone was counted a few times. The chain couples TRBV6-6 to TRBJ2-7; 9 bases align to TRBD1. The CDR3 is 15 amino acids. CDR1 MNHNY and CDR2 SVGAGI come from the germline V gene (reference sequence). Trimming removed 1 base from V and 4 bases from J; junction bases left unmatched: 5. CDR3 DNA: TGTGCCAGCAGTTACTTAGAGGGACAGGGTTACGAGCAGTACTTC. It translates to CASSYLEGQGYEQYF.

DNA for the CDR3: TGTGCCAGCGACAGGGGATCGAACACCGGGGAGCTGTTTTTT. It is translated as CASDRGSNTGELFF. The gene calls are TRBV6-6 and TRBJ2-2; 8 nucleotides match TRBD1. The CDR3 loop spans 14 amino acids. With V trimmed by 8 bases and J by 0 bases, 2 bases remained unmatched. Germline loops: CDR1 MNHNY, CDR2 SVGAGI (reference sequence).

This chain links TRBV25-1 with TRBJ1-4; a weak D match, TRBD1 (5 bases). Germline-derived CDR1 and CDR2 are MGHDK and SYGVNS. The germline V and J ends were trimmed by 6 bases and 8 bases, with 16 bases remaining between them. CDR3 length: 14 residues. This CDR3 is CASSSTGATEKLFF. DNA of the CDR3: TGTGCCAGCAGCTCTACAGGTGCCACCGAAAAACTGTTTTTT.

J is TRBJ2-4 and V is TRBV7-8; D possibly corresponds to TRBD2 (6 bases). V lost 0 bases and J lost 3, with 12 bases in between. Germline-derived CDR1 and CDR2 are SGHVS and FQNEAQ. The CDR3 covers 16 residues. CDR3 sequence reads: CASSLAGRKDKNIQYF. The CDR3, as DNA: TGTGCCAGCAGCTTAGCAGGGAGGAAGGACAAAAACATTCAGTACTTC.

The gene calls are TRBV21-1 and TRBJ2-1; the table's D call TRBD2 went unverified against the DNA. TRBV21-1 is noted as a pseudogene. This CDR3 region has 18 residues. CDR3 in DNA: TGTGCCAGCAGCAAACTTCTAGCGGGAGGGAGCTCCTACAATGAGCAGTTCTTC. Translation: CASSKLLAGGSSYNEQFF.

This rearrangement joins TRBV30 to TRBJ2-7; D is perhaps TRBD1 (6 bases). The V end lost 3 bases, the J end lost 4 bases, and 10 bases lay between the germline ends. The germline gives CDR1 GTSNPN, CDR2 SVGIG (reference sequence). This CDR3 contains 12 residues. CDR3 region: CAWSLGGYEQYF. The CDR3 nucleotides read TGTGCCTGGAGCTTAGGGGGATACGAGCAGTACTTC.

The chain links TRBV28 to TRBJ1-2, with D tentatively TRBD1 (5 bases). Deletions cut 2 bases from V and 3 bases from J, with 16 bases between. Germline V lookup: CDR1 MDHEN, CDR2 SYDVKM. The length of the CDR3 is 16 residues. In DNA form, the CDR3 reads TGTGCCAGCAGTTTACAGCAGGGATCTTCATACTATGGCTACACCTTC. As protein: CASSLQQGSSYYGYTF.

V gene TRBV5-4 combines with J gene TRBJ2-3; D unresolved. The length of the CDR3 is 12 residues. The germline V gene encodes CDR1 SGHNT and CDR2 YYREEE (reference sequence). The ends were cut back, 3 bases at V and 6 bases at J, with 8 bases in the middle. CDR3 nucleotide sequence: TGTGCCAGCAGCTCCCTTGAGGATACGCAGTATTTT. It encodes CASSSLEDTQYF.

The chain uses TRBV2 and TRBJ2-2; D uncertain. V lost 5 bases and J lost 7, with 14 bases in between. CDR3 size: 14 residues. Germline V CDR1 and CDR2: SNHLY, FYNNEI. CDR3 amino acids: CASSQGREFGELFF. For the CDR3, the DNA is TGTGCCAGCAGTCAAGGTCGAGAATTCGGGGAGCTGTTTTTT.

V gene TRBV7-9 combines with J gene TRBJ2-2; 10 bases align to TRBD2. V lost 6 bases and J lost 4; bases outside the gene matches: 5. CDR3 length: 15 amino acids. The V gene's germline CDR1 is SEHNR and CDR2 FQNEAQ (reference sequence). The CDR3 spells CASSPSGGSTGELFF. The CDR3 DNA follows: TGTGCCAGCAGTCCTAGCGGGGGAAGCACCGGGGAGCTGTTTTTT.

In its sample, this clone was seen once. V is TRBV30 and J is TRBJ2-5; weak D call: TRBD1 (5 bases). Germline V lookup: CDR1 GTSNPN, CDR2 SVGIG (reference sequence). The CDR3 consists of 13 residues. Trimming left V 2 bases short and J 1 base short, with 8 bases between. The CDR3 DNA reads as TGTGCCTGGAGTCAGGGAACCCAAGAGACCCAGTACTTC. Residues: CAWSQGTQETQYF.

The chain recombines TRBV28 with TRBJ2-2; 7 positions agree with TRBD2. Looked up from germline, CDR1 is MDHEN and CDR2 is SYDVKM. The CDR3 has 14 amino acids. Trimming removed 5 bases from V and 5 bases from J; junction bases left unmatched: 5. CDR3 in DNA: TGTGCCAGCAGTAGCGGGGTTCGAACCGGGGAGCTGTTTTTT. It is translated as CASSSGVRTGELFF.

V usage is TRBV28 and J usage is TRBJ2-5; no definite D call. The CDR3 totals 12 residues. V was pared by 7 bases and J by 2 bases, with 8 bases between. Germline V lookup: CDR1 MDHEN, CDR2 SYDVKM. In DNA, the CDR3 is TGTGCCAGCACCACATTTCAAGAGACCCAGTACTTC. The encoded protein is CASTTFQETQYF.

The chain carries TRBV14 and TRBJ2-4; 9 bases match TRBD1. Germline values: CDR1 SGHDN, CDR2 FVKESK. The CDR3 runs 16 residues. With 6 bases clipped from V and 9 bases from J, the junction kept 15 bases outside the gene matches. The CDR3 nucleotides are TGTGCCAGCAGTTCAACCTTACAGGGGGCGCGGGGCATTCAGTACTTC. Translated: CASSSTLQGARGIQYF.

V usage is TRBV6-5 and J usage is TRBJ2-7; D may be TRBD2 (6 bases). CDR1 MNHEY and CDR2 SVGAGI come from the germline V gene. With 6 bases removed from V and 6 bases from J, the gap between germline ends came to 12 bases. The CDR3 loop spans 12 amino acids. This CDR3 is CASSMEGGEQYF. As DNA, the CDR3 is TGTGCCAGCAGCATGGAGGGAGGCGAGCAGTACTTC.

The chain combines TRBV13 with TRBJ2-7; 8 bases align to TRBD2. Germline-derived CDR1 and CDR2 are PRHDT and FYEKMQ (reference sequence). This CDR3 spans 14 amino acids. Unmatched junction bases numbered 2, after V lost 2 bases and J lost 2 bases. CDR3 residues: CASSLNGRAYEQYF. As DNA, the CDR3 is TGTGCCAGCAGCTTAAACGGGAGGGCCTACGAGCAGTACTTC.

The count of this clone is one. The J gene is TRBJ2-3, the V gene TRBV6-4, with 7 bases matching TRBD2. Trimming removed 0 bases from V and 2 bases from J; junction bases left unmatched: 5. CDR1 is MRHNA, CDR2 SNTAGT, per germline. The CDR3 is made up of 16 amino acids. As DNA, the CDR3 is TGTGCCAGCAGTGACTCGGCGGGAGAGAACACAGATACGCAGTATTTT. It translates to CASSDSAGENTDTQYF.

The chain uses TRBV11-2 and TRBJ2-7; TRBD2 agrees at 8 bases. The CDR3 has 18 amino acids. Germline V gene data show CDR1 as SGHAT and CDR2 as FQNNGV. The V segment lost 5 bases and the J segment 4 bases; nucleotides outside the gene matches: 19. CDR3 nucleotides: TGTGCCAGCAGCCTCCTCCAGCGGGAGCCCCGGGGTGCGTACGAGCAGTACTTC. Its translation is CASSLLQREPRGAYEQYF.

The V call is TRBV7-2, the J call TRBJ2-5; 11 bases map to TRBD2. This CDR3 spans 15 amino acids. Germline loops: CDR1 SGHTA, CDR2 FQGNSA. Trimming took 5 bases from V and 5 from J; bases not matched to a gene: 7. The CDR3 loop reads CASSITSGSYETQYF. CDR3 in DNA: TGTGCCAGCAGCATCACTAGCGGGAGCTATGAGACCCAGTACTTC. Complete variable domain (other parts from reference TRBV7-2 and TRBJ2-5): GAGVSQSPSNKVTEKGKDVELRCDPISGHTALYWYRQSLGQGLEFLIYFQGNSAPDKSGLPSDRFSAERTGGSVSTLTIQRTQQEDSAVYLCASSITSGSYETQYFGPGTRLLVL.

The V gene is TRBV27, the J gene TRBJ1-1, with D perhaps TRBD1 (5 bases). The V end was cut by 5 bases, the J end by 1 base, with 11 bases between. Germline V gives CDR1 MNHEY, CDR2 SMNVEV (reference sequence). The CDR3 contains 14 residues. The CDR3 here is CASSLTAANTEAFF. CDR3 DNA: TGTGCCAGCAGTCTGACAGCTGCGAACACTGAAGCTTTCTTT.

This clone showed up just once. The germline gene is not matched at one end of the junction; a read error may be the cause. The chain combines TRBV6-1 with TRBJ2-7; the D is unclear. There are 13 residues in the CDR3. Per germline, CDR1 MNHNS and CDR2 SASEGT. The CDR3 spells CASSEASRYEQYF. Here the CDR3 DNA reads TGTGCCAGCAGCGAAGCCAGCAGGTACGAGCAGTACTTC.

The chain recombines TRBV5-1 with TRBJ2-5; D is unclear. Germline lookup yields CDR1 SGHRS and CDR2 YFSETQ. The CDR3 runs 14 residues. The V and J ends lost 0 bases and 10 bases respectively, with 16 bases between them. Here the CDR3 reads CASSLAEIPVGQYF. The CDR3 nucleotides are TGCGCCAGCAGCTTGGCGGAGATCCCGGTAGGCCAGTACTTC.